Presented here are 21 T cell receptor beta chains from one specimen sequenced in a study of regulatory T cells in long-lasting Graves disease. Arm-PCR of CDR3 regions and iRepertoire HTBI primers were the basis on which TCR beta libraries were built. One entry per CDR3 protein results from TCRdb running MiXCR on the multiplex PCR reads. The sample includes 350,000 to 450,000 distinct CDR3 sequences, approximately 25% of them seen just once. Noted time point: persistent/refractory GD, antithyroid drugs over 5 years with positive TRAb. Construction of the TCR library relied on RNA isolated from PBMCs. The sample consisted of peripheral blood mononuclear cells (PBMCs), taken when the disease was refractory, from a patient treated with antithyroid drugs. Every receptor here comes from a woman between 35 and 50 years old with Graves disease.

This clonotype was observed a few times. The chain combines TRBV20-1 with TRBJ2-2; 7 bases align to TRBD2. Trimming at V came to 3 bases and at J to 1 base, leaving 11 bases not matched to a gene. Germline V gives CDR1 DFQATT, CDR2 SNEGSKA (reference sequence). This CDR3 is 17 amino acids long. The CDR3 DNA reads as TGCAGTGCTAGGGGAGGGGCAGGGACCATGAACACCGGGGAGCTGTTTTTT. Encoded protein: CSARGGAGTMNTGELFF.

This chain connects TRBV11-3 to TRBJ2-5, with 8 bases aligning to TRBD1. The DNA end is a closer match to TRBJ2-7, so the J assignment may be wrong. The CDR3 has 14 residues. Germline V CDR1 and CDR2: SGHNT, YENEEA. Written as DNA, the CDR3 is TGTGCCAGCAGCTTAGATGGGACAGGCCTCGAGCAGTACTTC. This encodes CASSLDGTGLEQYF.

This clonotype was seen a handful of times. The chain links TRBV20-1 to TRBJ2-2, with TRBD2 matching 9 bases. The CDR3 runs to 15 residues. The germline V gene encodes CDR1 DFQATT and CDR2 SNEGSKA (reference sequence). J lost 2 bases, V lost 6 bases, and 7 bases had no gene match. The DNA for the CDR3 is TGCAGTGCCTTAGCGGGAGCTTTAAACACCGGGGAGCTGTTTTTT. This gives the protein CSALAGALNTGELFF.

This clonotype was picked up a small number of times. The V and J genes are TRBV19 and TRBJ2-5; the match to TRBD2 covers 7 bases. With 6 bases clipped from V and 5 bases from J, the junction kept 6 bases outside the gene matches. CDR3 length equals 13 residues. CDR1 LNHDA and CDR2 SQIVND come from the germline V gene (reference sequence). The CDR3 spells CASRRGRLETQYF. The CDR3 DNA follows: TGTGCCAGTAGGCGGGGGAGATTGGAGACCCAGTACTTC.

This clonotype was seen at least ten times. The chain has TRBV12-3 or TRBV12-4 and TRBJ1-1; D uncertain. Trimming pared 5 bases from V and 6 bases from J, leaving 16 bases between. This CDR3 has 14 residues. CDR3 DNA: TGTGCCAGCAGTATCGCCCGGGATCAGGCTGAAGCTTTCTTT. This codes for CASSIARDQAEAFF.

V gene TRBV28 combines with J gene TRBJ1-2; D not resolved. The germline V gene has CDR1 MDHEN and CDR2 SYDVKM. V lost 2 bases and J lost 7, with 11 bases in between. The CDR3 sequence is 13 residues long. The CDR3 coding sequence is TGTGCCAGCAGTTTACCGTGGAACGCTGGCTACACCTTC. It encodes CASSLPWNAGYTF.

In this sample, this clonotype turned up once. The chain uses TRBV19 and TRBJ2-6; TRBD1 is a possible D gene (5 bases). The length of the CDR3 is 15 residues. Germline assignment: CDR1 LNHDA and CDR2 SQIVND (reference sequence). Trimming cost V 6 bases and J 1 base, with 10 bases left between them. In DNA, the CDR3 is TGTGCCAGTAGAGGCTCAGGGTCTGGGGCCAACGTCCTGACTTTC. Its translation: CASRGSGSGANVLTF.

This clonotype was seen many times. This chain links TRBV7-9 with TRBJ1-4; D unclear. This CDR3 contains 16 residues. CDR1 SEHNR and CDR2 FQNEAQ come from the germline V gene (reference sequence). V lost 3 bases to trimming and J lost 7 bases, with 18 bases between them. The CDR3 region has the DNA TGTGCCAGCAGCTTGACCCCCGGCCTCTTCTTTGAAAAACTGTTTTTT. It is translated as CASSLTPGLFFEKLFF.

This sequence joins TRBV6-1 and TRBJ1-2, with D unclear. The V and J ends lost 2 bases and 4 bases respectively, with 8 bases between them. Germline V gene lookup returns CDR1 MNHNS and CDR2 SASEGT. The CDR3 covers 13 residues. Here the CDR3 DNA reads TGTGCCAGCAGTGAACGGCAATCCTATGGCTACACCTTC. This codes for CASSERQSYGYTF.

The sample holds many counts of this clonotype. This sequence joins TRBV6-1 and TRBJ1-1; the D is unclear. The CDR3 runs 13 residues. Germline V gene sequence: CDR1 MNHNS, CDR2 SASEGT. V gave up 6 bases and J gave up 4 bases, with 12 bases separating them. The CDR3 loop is CASSSGPATEAFF. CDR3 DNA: TGTGCCAGCAGCTCCGGACCAGCCACTGAAGCTTTCTTT.

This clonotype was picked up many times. This chain's CDR3 is CASSETNWRSGANVLTF. CDR3 bases: TGTGCCAGCAGTGAGACGAATTGGAGGAGTGGGGCCAACGTCCTGACTTTC. This rearrangement joins TRBV2 to TRBJ2-6; perhaps TRBD2 as D (5 bases). CDR1 and CDR2 from the germline V gene are SNHLY and FYNNEI. V lost 3 bases, J lost 3 bases, and 15 bases lay in between. This CDR3 is 17 amino acids long.

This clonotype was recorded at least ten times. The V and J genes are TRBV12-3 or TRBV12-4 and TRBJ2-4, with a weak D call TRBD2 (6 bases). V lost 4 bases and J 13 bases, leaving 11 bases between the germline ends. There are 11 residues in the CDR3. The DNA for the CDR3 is TGTGCCAGCAGTTCCGTCGGGAGCCAGTACTTC. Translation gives CASSSVGSQYF.

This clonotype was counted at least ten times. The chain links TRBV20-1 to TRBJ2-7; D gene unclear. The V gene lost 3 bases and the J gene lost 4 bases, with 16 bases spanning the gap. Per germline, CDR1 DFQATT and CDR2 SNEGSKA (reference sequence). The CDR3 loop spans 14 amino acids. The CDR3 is CSARRRQTQYEQYF. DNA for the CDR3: TGCAGTGCTAGGAGACGTCAGACTCAATACGAGCAGTACTTC.

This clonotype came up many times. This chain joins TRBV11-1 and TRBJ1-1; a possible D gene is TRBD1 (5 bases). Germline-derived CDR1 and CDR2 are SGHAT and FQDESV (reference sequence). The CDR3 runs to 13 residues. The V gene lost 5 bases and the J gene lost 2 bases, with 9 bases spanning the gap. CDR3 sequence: CASSPGHNTEAFF. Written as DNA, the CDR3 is TGTGCCAGCAGCCCTGGACACAACACTGAAGCTTTCTTT. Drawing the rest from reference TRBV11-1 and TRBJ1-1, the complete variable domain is EAEVAQSPRYKITEKSQAVAFWCDPISGHATLYWYRQILGQGPELLVQFQDESVVDDSQLPKDRFSAERLKGVDSTLKIQPAELGDSAMYLCASSPGHNTEAFFGQGTRLTVV.

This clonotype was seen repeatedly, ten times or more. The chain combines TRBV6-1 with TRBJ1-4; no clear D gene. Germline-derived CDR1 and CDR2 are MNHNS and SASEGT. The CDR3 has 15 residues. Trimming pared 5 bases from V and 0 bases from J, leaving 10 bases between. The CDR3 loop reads CASSRKGSTNEKLFF. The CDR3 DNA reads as TGTGCCAGCAGTCGGAAGGGATCAACTAATGAAAAACTGTTTTTT.

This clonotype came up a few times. The CDR3 DNA reads TGTGCCAGCAGGACGACAGGGAAGAACGAGCAGTACTTC. Amino acids: CASRTTGKNEQYF. The chain employs TRBV6-1 and TRBJ2-7; 7 positions match TRBD1. Trimming removed 6 bases from V and 5 bases from J; junction bases left unmatched: 7. The CDR3 has 13 amino acids. Germline V gene sequence: CDR1 MNHNS, CDR2 SASEGT.

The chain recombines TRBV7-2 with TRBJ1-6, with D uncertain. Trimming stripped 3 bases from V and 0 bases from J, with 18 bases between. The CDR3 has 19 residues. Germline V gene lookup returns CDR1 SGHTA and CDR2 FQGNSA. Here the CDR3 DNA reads TGTGCCAGCAGCTTCACCCCCCCCCGCCAGAGCTCCTATAATTCACCCCTCCACTTT. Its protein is CASSFTPPRQSSYNSPLHF.

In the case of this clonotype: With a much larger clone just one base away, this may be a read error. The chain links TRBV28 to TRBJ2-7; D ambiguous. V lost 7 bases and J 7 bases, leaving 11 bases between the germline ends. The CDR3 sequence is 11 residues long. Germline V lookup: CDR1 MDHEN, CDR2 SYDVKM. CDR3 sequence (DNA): TGTGCCAGCACCTTTGCCAATGAGCAGTACTTC. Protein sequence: CASTFANEQYF. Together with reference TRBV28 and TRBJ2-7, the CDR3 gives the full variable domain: DVKVTQSSRYLVKRTGEKVFLECVQDMDHENMFWYRQDPGLGLRLIYFSYDVKMKEKGDIPEGYSVSREKKERFSLILESASTNQTSMYLCASTFANEQYFGPGTRLTVT.

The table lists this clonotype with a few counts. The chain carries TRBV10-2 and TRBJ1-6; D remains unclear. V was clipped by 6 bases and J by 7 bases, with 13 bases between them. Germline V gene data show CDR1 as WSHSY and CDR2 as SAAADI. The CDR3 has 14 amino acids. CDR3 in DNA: TGCGCCAGCAGGGCGTGGGGAGCCAATTCACCCCTCCACTTT. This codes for CASRAWGANSPLHF.

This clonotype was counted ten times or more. CDR3 in amino acids: CASTLPPTEAFF. DNA for the CDR3: TGTGCCAGCACCCTACCCCCTACTGAAGCTTTCTTT. The chain employs TRBV12-3 or TRBV12-4 and TRBJ1-1; D not certain. Trimming shortened V by 7 bases and J by 5 bases, and 11 bases separated the two germline ends. The CDR3 has 12 residues.

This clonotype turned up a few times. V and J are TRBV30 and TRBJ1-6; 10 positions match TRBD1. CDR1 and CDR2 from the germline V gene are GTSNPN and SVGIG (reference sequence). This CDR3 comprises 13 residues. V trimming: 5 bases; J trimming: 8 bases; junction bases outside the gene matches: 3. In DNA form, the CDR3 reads TGTGCCTGGCGCGGACAGGGGGATTCACCCCTCCACTTT. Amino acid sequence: CAWRGQGDSPLHF.